This T cell receptor (beta chain) was sequenced during a study of blood T cells in healthy people across ages (dated by TCRdb to 2015 to 2017). Background on the whole study: In model experiments, roughly one uniquely barcoded TCR beta cDNA molecule per two T cells was captured by template switching. The donors were divided into four age groups: young (average around 17 years), middle-aged (roughly 42), aged (roughly 60) and long-lived (about 80). Donors of different ages were randomly distributed across sequencing lanes to avoid experimental bias. For two donors (one aged 18 to 29 and one aged 80 or older), the study analyzed two additional independent replicas of 1 million unique cDNA reads from the same blood draw. Age-related changes in TCR beta repertoire diversity were measured in the study by deep sequencing normalized with unique cDNA molecular identifiers.

Including the terminal cysteine and phenylalanine, the CDR3 comprises 15 residues. Of all the DNA, just the CDR3 is kept, 45 bases in frame from base 1. Via the germline V gene (reference sequence), CDR1 is PRHDT and CDR2 FYEKMQ. V drops 1 base and J drops 3 bases, leaving 9 bases in between. On this clonotype: Which antigen it targets is not known. No base-level quality is on record; no much larger clone is a single base apart.

Donors were a few dozen systemically healthy Caucasian individuals from Russia aged about 6 to 100 years. Each donor gave ten milliliters of peripheral blood, collected into EDTA-treated Vacutainer tubes. Ficoll-Paque density-gradient centrifugation was used to isolate PBMCs, with at least 6.5 million per sample. Trizol reagent was used to extract total RNA from the PBMCs, yielding at least 6 micrograms per sample. Naive CD45RAhigh/CD27high T cell percentages were measured by flow cytometry on a PBMC aliquot from every donor. The library came from 5' RACE. TCRdb lists the instrument as Illumina HiSeq 2500. The second PCR ran for roughly 7 to 11 cycles and used a J-beta primer mix along with a sample-barcoded 5' primer. A template-switch 5' adaptor carrying 12 random nucleotides introduced a unique molecular identifier onto each TCR beta cDNA molecule. Each sample yielded at least 2.5 million CDR3-containing paired-end reads. All of the RNA was converted into first-strand cDNA using the Mint cDNA synthesis kit, with a TRBC-specific oligonucleotide serving as the primer. Following uracil-DNA glycosylase treatment, a first 18-cycle PCR with universal primers M1SS and BC2_uni_R was performed on all cDNA. The authors' analysis ran thus. Normalization of each sample was performed by random selection of 1 million high-quality reads, each carrying a distinct molecular identifier. Reads sharing molecular identifiers were discarded rather than binned into consensus sequences. MiTCR, set to a Q25 quality threshold and the strictest error-elimination algorithm, was used for CDR3 identification, clonotype clustering and error correction. A nonparametric unseen species model using Euler transformation provided a lower-bound estimate of total TCR beta diversity. The public reads were quality trimmed at Q25 with fastp and then assembled into clones with MiXCR by TCRdb, keeping productive beta chains. CDR3 protein sequences are deduplicated, and each keeps its most common genes and DNA. None of the V and J calls come from the authors' own analysis; TCRdb made them. Present in this sample are 650,000 to 800,000 distinct CDR3 sequences, 52% of which were seen just once. About 13% of the sample is in the top ten clones.

General findings and caveats noted by the study authors: Estimates of total diversity based on one million sequenced T cells were regarded as lower bounds and as underestimates. There was a strong correlation between observed TCR beta diversity and the percentage of naive T cells measured by flow cytometry. The CMV infection status of donors was not known, potentially confounding age-related changes in expanded clonotypes. Observed TCR beta diversity per million T cells fell roughly linearly with age, and a significant reduction was already apparent by age approximately 40. Bulk unsorted PBMC profiling prevented conclusive comparison of naive and antigen-experienced compartments. The long-lived group showed more naive CD4+ T cells, fewer expanded clones and increased TCR diversity than the aged group, suggesting age selection.

What was sequenced was blood. The chain couples TRBV13 to TRBJ2-2; the best D guess is TRBD1, with 6 bases matching. The source is an elderly woman in good health. The CDR3 has the sequence CASSLVGADTGELFF. The base sequence is TGTGCCAGCAGCTTAGTGGGGGCAGACACCGGGGAGCTGTTTTTT.